This T cell receptor beta chain was observed in a study of post-analysis software for immune sequencing data. The library was made from cDNA and included unique molecular identifiers. TCRdb processed the PCR reads anew with MiXCR; each CDR3 protein has one entry. The table includes hundreds of thousands of distinct CDR3 sequences, roughly 35% detected once. Details on this clonotype: The antigen is not known.

Study outcomes and limitations: TRBV segments more frequent in patients than in controls numbered about 5 and included TRBV5-6, TRBV5-1 and TRBV20-1.

Trimming cost V 5 bases and J 3 bases, with 21 bases left between them. Per the germline V gene, CDR1 is SGHVS and CDR2 is FQNEAQ. There are 17 residues in the CDR3. The clonotype comes from a girl aged 10 to 17 with multiple sclerosis. The gene calls are TRBV7-8 and TRBJ2-3; weak D call: TRBD1 (5 bases). Sequencing was done on a sample of blood. The CDR3 here is CASSPRQIAAWTDTQYF. Written as DNA, the CDR3 is TGTGCCAGCAGCCCCCGACAGATTGCAGCGTGGACAGATACGCAGTATTTT.